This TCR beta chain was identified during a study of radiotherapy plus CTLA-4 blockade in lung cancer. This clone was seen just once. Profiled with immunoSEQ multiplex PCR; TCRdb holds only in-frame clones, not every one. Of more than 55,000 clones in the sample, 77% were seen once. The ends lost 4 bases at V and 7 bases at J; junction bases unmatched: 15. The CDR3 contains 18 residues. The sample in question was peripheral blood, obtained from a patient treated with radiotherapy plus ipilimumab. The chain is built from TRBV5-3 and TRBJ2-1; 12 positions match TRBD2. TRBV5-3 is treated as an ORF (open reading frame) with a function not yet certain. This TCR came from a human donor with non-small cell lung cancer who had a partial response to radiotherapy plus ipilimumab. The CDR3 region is CARSGGLAGHLKGNEQFF. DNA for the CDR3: TGTGCCAGAAGCGGTGGACTAGCGGGGCACCTTAAGGGGAATGAGCAGTTCTTC.